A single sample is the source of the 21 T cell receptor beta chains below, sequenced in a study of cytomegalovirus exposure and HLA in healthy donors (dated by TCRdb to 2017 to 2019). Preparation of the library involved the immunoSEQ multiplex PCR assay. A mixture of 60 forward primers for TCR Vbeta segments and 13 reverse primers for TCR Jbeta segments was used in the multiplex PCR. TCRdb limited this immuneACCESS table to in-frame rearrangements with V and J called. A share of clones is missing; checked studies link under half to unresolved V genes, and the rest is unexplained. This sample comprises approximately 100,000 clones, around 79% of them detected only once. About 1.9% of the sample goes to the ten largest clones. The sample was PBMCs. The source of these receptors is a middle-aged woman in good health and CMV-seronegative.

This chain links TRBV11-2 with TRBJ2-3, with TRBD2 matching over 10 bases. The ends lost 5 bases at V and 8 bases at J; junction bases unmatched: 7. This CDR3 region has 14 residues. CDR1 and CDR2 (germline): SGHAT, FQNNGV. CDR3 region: CASSTIAGGPTQYF. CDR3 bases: TGTGCCAGCAGCACGATAGCGGGGGGCCCTACGCAGTATTTT.

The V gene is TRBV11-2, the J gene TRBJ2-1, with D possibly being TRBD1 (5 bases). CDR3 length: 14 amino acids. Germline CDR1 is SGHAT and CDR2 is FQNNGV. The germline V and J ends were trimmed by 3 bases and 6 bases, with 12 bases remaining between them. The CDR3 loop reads CASSLGHTGNEQFF. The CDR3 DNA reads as TGTGCCAGCAGCTTGGGGCATACCGGCAATGAGCAGTTCTTC.

For the CDR3, the DNA is TGCAGCGTTCTCAGGGGCAATGAGCAGTTCTTC. This gives the protein CSVLRGNEQFF. The chain carries TRBV29-1 and TRBJ2-1; perhaps TRBD1 as D (6 bases). V was trimmed by 5 bases and J by 6 bases, leaving 8 bases between them. Germline V CDR1 and CDR2: SQVTM, ANQGSEA. The CDR3 loop spans 11 amino acids.

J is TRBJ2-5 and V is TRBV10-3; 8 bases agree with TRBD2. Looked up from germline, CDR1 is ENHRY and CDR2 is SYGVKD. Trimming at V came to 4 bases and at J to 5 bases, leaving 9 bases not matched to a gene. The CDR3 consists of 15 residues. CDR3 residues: CAISGGLAAGETQYF. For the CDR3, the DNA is TGTGCCATCAGTGGTGGACTAGCCGCCGGTGAGACCCAGTACTTC.

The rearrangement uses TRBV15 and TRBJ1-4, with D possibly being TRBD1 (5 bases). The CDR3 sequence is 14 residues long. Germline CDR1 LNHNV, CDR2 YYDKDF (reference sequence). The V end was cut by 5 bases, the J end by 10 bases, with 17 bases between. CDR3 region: CATSPGGDLLKLFF. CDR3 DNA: TGTGCCACCAGCCCCGGGGGGGATCTGTTAAAACTGTTTTTT.

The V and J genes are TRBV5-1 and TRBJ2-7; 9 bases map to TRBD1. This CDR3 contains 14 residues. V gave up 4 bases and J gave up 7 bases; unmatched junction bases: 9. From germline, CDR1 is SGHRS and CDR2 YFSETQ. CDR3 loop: CASSPRTGVEEQYF. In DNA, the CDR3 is TGCGCCAGCAGCCCAAGGACAGGGGTAGAGGAGCAGTACTTC.

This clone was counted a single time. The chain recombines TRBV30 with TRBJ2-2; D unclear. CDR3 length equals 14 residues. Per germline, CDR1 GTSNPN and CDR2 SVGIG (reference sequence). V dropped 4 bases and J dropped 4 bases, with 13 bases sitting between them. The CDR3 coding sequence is TGTGCCTGGAACCTACGGAGTCCCACCGGGGAGCTGTTTTTT. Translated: CAWNLRSPTGELFF. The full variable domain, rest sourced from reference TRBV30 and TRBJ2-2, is SQTIHQWPATLVQPVGSPLSLECTVEGTSNPNLYWYRQAAGRGLQLLFYSVGIGQISSEVPQNLSASRPQDRQFILSSKKLLLSDSGFYLCAWNLRSPTGELFFGEGSRLTVL.

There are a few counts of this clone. Here the CDR3 DNA reads TGTGCCAGCAGCCAAGACAGGGACCTTCCCTACGAGCAGTACTTC. Protein product: CASSQDRDLPYEQYF. This sequence joins TRBV7-9 and TRBJ2-7; 7 nucleotides agree with TRBD1. Trimming removed 5 bases from V and 2 bases from J; junction bases left unmatched: 9. The CDR3 has 15 residues. CDR1 and CDR2 from the germline V gene are SEHNR and FQNEAQ (reference sequence).

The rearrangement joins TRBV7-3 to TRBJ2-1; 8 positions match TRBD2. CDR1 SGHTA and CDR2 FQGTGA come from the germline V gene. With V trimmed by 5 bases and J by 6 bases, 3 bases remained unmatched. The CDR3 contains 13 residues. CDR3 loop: CASSPRGGNEQFF. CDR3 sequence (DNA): TGTGCCAGCAGCCCACGGGGGGGCAATGAGCAGTTCTTC.

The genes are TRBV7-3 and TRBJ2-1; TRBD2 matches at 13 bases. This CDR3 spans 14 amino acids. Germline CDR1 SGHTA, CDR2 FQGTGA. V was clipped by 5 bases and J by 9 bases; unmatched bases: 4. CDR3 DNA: TGTGCCAGCAGCCCCGGACTAGCGGGAGTTGAGCAGTTCTTC. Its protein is CASSPGLAGVEQFF.

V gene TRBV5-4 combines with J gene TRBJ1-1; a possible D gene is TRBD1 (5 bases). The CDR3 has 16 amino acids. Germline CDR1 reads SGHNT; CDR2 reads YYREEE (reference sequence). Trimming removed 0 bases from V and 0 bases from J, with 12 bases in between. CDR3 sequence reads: CASSLGGDELNTEAFF. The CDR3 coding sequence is TGTGCCAGCAGCTTGGGGGGGGACGAACTGAACACTGAAGCTTTCTTT.

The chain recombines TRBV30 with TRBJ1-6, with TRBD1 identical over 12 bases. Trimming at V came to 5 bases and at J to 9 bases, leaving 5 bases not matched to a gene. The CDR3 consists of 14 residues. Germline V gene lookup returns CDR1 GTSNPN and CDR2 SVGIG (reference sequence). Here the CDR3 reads CAWGTGGVFSPLHF. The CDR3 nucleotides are TGTGCCTGGGGGACAGGGGGCGTTTTTTCACCCCTCCACTTT.

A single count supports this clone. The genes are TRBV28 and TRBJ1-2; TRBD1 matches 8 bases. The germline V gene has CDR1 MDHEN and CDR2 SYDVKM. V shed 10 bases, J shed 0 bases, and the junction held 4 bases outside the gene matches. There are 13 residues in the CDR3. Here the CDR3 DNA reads TGTGCCACCTTGGGACAGGCTAACTATGGCTACACCTTC. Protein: CATLGQANYGYTF.

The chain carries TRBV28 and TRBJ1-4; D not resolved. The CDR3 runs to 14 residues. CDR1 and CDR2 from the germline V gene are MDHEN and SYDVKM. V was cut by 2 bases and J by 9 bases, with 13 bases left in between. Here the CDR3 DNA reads TGTGCCAGCAGTTTAGCTCTTAATGCGAAAAAACTGTTTTTT. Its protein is CASSLALNAKKLFF.

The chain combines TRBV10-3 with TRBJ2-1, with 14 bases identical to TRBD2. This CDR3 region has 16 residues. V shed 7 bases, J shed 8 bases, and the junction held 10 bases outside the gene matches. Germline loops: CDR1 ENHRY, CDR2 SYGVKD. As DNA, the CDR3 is TGTGCCATCAACAAAGGGACTAGCGGGAGCTTGGATGAGCAGTTCTTC. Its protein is CAINKGTSGSLDEQFF.

CDR3: CASSSPINEQFF. DNA of the CDR3: TGTGCCAGCAGTTCCCCTATCAATGAGCAGTTCTTC. V is TRBV6-5 and J is TRBJ2-1; D is unresolved. The CDR3 contains 12 residues. V dropped 4 bases and J dropped 6 bases, with 7 bases sitting between them. Germline loops: CDR1 MNHEY, CDR2 SVGAGI.

Written as DNA, the CDR3 is TGTGCCAGCAGCAGCCCGGGCGGGGAGCTGTTTTTT. It specifies CASSSPGGELFF. The chain joins TRBV27 to TRBJ2-2; no definite D call. Germline CDR1 reads MNHEY; CDR2 reads SMNVEV (reference sequence). V lost 6 bases and J 7 bases, leaving 9 bases between the germline ends. The CDR3 totals 12 residues.

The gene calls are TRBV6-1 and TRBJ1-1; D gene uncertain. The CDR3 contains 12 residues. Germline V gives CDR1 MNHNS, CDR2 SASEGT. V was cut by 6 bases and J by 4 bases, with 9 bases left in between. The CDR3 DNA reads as TGTGCCAGCAGACCCTCGGGCACTGAAGCTTTCTTT. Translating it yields CASRPSGTEAFF.

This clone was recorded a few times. The CDR3, as DNA: TGCGCCAGCAGCCGAAATAGCCCCCAAGGGGACTACGAGCAGTACTTC. Translating gives CASSRNSPQGDYEQYF. The V gene is TRBV5-1, the J gene TRBJ2-7, with D perhaps matching TRBD1 (5 bases). V was cut by 4 bases and J by 3 bases, with 20 bases left in between. The CDR3 totals 16 residues. Germline lookup yields CDR1 SGHRS and CDR2 YFSETQ.

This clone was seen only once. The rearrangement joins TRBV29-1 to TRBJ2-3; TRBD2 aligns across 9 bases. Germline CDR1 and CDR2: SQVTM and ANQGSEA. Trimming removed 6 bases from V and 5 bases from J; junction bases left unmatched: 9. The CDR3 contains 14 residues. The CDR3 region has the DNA TGCAGCGTCTTTAGCGGGGGAGGTGGAGATACGCAGTATTTT. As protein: CSVFSGGGGDTQYF.

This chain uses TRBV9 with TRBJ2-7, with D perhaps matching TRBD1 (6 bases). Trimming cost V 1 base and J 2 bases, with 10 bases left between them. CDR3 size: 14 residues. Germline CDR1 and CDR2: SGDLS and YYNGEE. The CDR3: CASSVRGTPYEQYF. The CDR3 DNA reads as TGTGCCAGCAGCGTAAGGGGGACACCCTACGAGCAGTACTTC.